The present T cell receptor (beta chain) was sequenced within a study of OX40 agonist ivuxolimab in advanced cancers. Study-level information: The patients received agonistic anti-OX40 (CD134) antibody ivuxolimab. Study-level findings and limits: Expanded clones tended on average to be more numerous among CD8+ T cells than CD4+. By week 6 at 0.1 to 3.0 mg/kg, blood CD4+ and CD8+ T cells had expanded clonally. Part of the nonresponder group also had normalized T-cell clonal expansion that was low.

Sequencing was performed with immunoSEQ multiplex PCR; in TCRdb, only in-frame clones are kept and a portion is missing. Of just under 65,000 clones listed, 84% are singletons. The CDR3 runs 14 residues. Trimming cost V 6 bases and J 7 bases; bases outside gene matches: 11. CDR1 is LNHDA, CDR2 SQIVND, per germline (reference sequence). With regard to this clone: Antigen unknown.

This clonotype was sampled from an adult with an advanced solid tumor such as melanoma, head and neck, liver or kidney cancer. The chain combines TRBV19 with TRBJ1-2, with 7 bases identical to TRBD1. The sequences come from CD4+ or CD8+ T cells sorted from blood, collected in a trial of the OX40 agonist ivuxolimab. CDR3 nucleotides: TGTGCCAGTAGGCTCAGGGGGGGAGAGGGTGGCTACACCTTC. This translates into CASRLRGGEGGYTF.